These T cell receptor beta chains were read from a single sample in a study of blood T cells in healthy people across ages. Each CDR3 protein is one row after TCRdb ran MiXCR on the 5' RACE reads. The table includes around 800,000 distinct CDR3 sequences, more than 35% detected once. The sequencing input was blood. The receptors come from an elderly man in good health. Each CDR3 is given with its conserved first and last residue. A D gene is named only where the DNA matches it firmly. Clone size, where shown, is once, few, many, or a class for clones that have expanded.

CDR3 DNA	CDR3 protein	V gene	J gene	clone size	D gene
TGTGCCAGCAGCCAAGAAGCAGGGTACCAAGAGACCCAGTACTTC	CASSQEAGYQETQYF	TRBV14	TRBJ2-5	many	-
TGCGCCAGCAGCTCCCAAGCGGGAGGCTCCTACAATGAGCAGTTCTTC	CASSSQAGGSYNEQFF	TRBV5-1	TRBJ2-1	few	TRBD2
TGTGCCAGCAGTTCCGCGGGACAGGGGAGATTAGCCAAAAACATTCAGTACTTC	CASSSAGQGRLAKNIQYF	TRBV28	TRBJ2-4	few	TRBD1
TGTGCCAGCGCTCAGGAACAGGGGGGAATGAGCTCCTACGAGCAGTACTTC	CASAQEQGGMSSYEQYF	TRBV12-3/TRBV12-4	TRBJ2-7	-	TRBD1
TGCAGTGCTAGCCAGCAGAATCGCATCTATGGCTACACCTTC	CSASQQNRIYGYTF	TRBV20-1	TRBJ1-2	few	-
TGTGCCAGCACTCTCGGGCCCTACAATGAGCAGTACTTC	CASTLGPYNEQYF	TRBV2	TRBJ2-7	-	-
TGTGCCAGCAGCTTTACAGTAGAGACCCAGTACTTC	CASSFTVETQYF	TRBV7-8	TRBJ2-5	few	-
TGTGCCAGCAGCTGGGGGGACAATGAGCAGTACTTC	CASSWGDNEQYF	TRBV7-9	TRBJ2-5	few	-
TGTGCCAGCAGCTCGGGTTCGGTCCACGAGCAGTACTTC	CASSSGSVHEQYF	TRBV14	TRBJ2-7	-	-
TGCAGTGTTAGAGACCCAGGGACAGGGGAAGTTAACGGGCAGTACTTC	CSVRDPGTGEVNGQYF	TRBV20-1	TRBJ2-7	-	TRBD1
TGTGCCAGCAAGGCGGACCTCACAGATACGCAGTATTTT	CASKADLTDTQYF	TRBV2	TRBJ2-3	few	-
TGCGCCAGCAGCTTAGGGACAGGGACAACTAATGAAAAACTGTTTTTT	CASSLGTGTTNEKLFF	TRBV5-1	TRBJ1-4	many	TRBD1
TGTGCCAGCAATCAAAGGGGACAGAGTAATGAAAAACTGTTTTTT	CASNQRGQSNEKLFF	TRBV28	TRBJ1-4	-	TRBD1
TGCAGTGCTAGAGCCCCCATGGGGACTTACGAGCAGTACTTC	CSARAPMGTYEQYF	TRBV20-1	TRBJ2-7	many	-
TGTGCCATCAGCTTAGGGGGGGCCTACGAGCAGTACTTC	CAISLGGAYEQYF	TRBV10-3	TRBJ2-7	-	-
TGTGCCAGTACACGGGATAGGGGCCTCGAGCAGTACTTC	CASTRDRGLEQYF	TRBV2	TRBJ2-7	few	-
TGCGCCAGCAGCTTGGATGACACCGCTAATGAAAAACTGTTTTTT	CASSLDDTANEKLFF	TRBV5-1	TRBJ1-4	-	-
TGCAGCGTTGATAAGTCCGGGACAGTCTACAATGAGCAGTTCTTC	CSVDKSGTVYNEQFF	TRBV29-1	TRBJ2-1	-	TRBD1
TGTGCCAGCAGACAGCCTAATGAAAAACTGTTTTTT	CASRQPNEKLFF	TRBV2	TRBJ1-4	-	-
TGTGCCAGCACCCAGGCGGATACGCAGTATTTT	CASTQADTQYF	TRBV6-2/TRBV6-3	TRBJ2-3	-	-
TGTGCCACCCAGCAGTCGGAGGATACGCAGTATTTT	CATQQSEDTQYF	TRBV6-6	TRBJ2-3	few	-
TGCAGTGCTAGAAACCCCCAGCGGGGGGGAAAAGATACGCAGTATTTT	CSARNPQRGGKDTQYF	TRBV20-1	TRBJ2-3	-	TRBD2
TGTGCCAGCAGCGTAGGACCGATTAGCACAGATACGCAGTATTTT	CASSVGPISTDTQYF	TRBV9	TRBJ2-3	-	-
TGTGCCAGCAGCGTAGAGGTCTCCTACGAGCAGTACTTC	CASSVEVSYEQYF	TRBV9	TRBJ2-7	-	-
TGTGCCATCAGTGAGTCCGGGACGGATTACAATGAGCAGTTCTTC	CAISESGTDYNEQFF	TRBV10-3	TRBJ2-1	many	-
TGCGCCAGCAGCTTGGAGGCTACCAGCTCCTACGAGCAGTACTTC	CASSLEATSSYEQYF	TRBV5-1	TRBJ2-7	-	-
TGTGCCAGCAGTTGGATGAGCGGAAATAGCAATCAGCCCCAGCATTTT	CASSWMSGNSNQPQHF	TRBV28	TRBJ1-5	-	-
TGCAGTGCTAGCGATGGCTACACCTTC	CSASDGYTF	TRBV20-1	TRBJ1-2	-	-
TGTGCCAGCAGTCAACAACGACAGTATCCCTACAATGAGCAGTTCTTC	CASSQQRQYPYNEQFF	TRBV16	TRBJ2-1	-	-
TGCAGTGCTAGGGCTTCAAGCACAGATACGCAGTATTTT	CSARASSTDTQYF	TRBV20-1	TRBJ2-3	-	-
TGCGCCAGCAGCTTGGGTACAGGGAATGACTACGAGCAGTACTTC	CASSLGTGNDYEQYF	TRBV5-1	TRBJ2-7	few	-
TGTGCCAGCAGCTTATCGGCATTGAACACTGAAGCTTTCTTT	CASSLSALNTEAFF	TRBV7-2	TRBJ1-1	few	-
TGTGCCACCAGTGACCCAGGACGGGTAAATGAGCAGTTCTTC	CATSDPGRVNEQFF	TRBV24-1	TRBJ2-1	-	-
TGTGCCAGCAGTTTTTCCCAGGGGGTATCGGAGACCCAGTACTTC	CASSFSQGVSETQYF	TRBV12-3/TRBV12-4	TRBJ2-5	-	TRBD1
TGTGCCAGCAGCTACGGGGTGCTACATTCACCCCTCCACTTT	CASSYGVLHSPLHF	TRBV5-8	TRBJ1-6	-	-
TGCAGTGCTACCAAGGGACTAGCGGGAGGGTACAATGAGCAGTTCTTC	CSATKGLAGGYNEQFF	TRBV20-1	TRBJ2-1	-	TRBD2
TGTGCCACCGCCTACGGGACAGGGCGGGAGACCCAGTACTTC	CATAYGTGRETQYF	TRBV27	TRBJ2-5	few	TRBD1
TGTGCCAGCAGCTGGGACGCGGGAGGGGACCATACGCAGTATTTT	CASSWDAGGDHTQYF	TRBV5-4	TRBJ2-3	few	TRBD2
TGTGCCTGGAGTGGGGAGGAATACGAGCAGTACTTC	CAWSGEEYEQYF	TRBV30	TRBJ2-7	-	-
TGTGCCAGCAGCCAAGATTCAGTTAGCACAGATACGCAGTATTTT	CASSQDSVSTDTQYF	TRBV3-1	TRBJ2-3	-	-